Listed below are T cell receptor beta chains from one sample, sequenced in a study of blood T cell repertoires in COVID-19. TCRdb's table, derived via immunoSEQ multiplex PCR, lists solely in-frame clones and lacks some. In the table there are fewer than 200,000 clones, around 80% of which are singletons. The sample comprised peripheral blood. Source of these receptors: an elderly woman with active or convalescent COVID-19. The CDR3 runs from the conserved cysteine through the conserved F or W. Fields, in order: D gene, V gene, clone size, J gene, CDR3 protein, CDR3 DNA. The D gene is left open where the match is weak. Size tells how often a clone was seen (once, few, many) or the class of an expanded clone, and some rows leave it out.

>TRBD1|TRBV5-4|once|TRBJ1-4
CASSRPGQGEEKLFF
TGTGCCAGCAGCCGCCCGGGACAGGGTGAAGAAAAACTGTTTTTT
>NA|TRBV5-1|NA|TRBJ1-2
CASSLSGVATNYGYTF
TGCGCCAGCAGCTTGAGCGGGGTGGCAACTAACTATGGCTACACCTTC
>TRBD2|TRBV12-5|NA|TRBJ2-6
CASGFPTAGGVSGANVLTF
TGTGCTAGTGGTTTCCCCACTGCGGGGGGTGTCTCTGGGGCCAACGTCCTGACTTTC
>TRBD2|TRBV27|once|TRBJ2-3
CASSPRSVRTSGTTDTQYF
TGTGCCAGCAGTCCACGATCCGTACGGACTAGCGGGACGACAGATACGCAGTATTTT
>TRBD1|TRBV19|NA|TRBJ2-7
CASSTGTGGYEQYF
TGTGCCAGTAGTACCGGGACAGGGGGCTACGAGCAGTACTTC
>TRBD1|TRBV7-2|NA|TRBJ1-2
CASSNRGSYGYTF
TGTGCCAGCAGCAACAGGGGCTCCTATGGCTACACCTTC
>TRBD1|TRBV4-1|few|TRBJ1-6
CASSQGGQGSLPLHF
TGCGCCAGCAGCCAAGGGGGACAGGGTAGTTTACCCCTCCACTTT
>TRBD2|TRBV11-2|NA|TRBJ2-7
CASRRTSGGNAHEQYF
TGTGCCAGCAGGCGGACTAGCGGGGGGAACGCCCACGAGCAGTACTTC
>NA|TRBV21-1|NA|TRBJ1-1
CASSRGTGRDATVLNTEAFF
TGTGCCAGCAGCCGAGGGACGGGGAGGGACGCGACGGTTTTGAACACTGAAGCTTTCTTT
>NA|TRBV19|NA|TRBJ1-5
CASSIEGSNQPQHF
TGTGCCAGTAGTATTGAGGGAAGCAATCAGCCCCAGCATTTT
>NA|TRBV12-3/TRBV12-4|NA|TRBJ2-7
CASSLGQNYEQYF
TGTGCCAGCAGTTTAGGACAGAACTACGAGCAGTACTTC
>NA|TRBV12-3/TRBV12-4|once|TRBJ1-6
CASSLEGLSPLHF
TGTGCCAGCAGTTTAGAAGGACTTTCACCCCTCCACTTT
>TRBD1|TRBV10-3|NA|TRBJ1-2
CAISESKGGARGSDGYTF
TGTGCCATCAGTGAGTCGAAAGGTGGGGCCAGGGGGTCTGATGGCTACACCTTC
>TRBD1|TRBV14|NA|TRBJ1-2
CASSQAGTGGFYGYTF
TGTGCCAGCAGCCAGGCCGGGACAGGGGGTTTCTATGGCTACACCTTC
>TRBD1|TRBV10-3|once|TRBJ2-6
CAISDRDRDGANVLTF
TGTGCCATCAGTGACCGCGACAGGGACGGGGCCAACGTCCTGACTTTC
>NA|TRBV2|NA|TRBJ2-7
CASRPDLSSSYEQYF
TGTGCCAGCAGGCCCGACTTGTCGAGCTCCTACGAGCAGTACTTC
>NA|TRBV4-2|once|TRBJ1-4
CASSQDGVATNEKLFF
TGTGCCAGCAGCCAAGACGGGGTTGCAACTAATGAAAAACTGTTTTTT
>TRBD2|TRBV9|NA|TRBJ2-5
CASSAQGGETQYF
TGTGCCAGCTCAGCCCAGGGAGGGGAGACCCAGTACTTC
>NA|TRBV7-9|NA|TRBJ1-6
CASINSGGRSPLHF
TGTGCCAGCATCAATTCGGGGGGAAGGTCACCCCTCCACTTT
>NA|TRBV30|NA|TRBJ2-2
CAWSVQNTGELFF
TGTGCCTGGAGTGTACAGAACACCGGGGAGCTGTTTTTT
>NA|TRBV5-1|NA|TRBJ2-5
CASSGGAVKETQYF
TGCGCCAGCTCCGGTGGGGCCGTCAAAGAGACCCAGTACTTC
>NA|TRBV24-1|NA|TRBJ1-5
CATSDSKSGVGNQPQHF
TGTGCCACCAGTGATTCGAAAAGCGGGGTGGGGAATCAGCCCCAGCATTTT
>NA|TRBV6-5|NA|TRBJ2-2
CASSYSPGEGELFF
TGTGCCAGCAGTTACAGCCCAGGGGAAGGGGAGCTGTTTTTT
>NA|TRBV19|NA|TRBJ1-6
CASRPDSKNSPLHF
TGTGCCAGTAGGCCGGACAGTAAAAATTCACCCCTCCACTTT
>NA|TRBV30|NA|TRBJ1-3
CAWTLAQGGNTIYF
TGTGCCTGGACTTTAGCACAAGGCGGAAACACCATATATTTT
>NA|TRBV12-3/TRBV12-4|NA|TRBJ1-1
CASSLRNTEAFF
TGTGCCAGCAGTTTACGTAACACTGAAGCTTTCTTT
>TRBD1|TRBV6-5|NA|TRBJ2-1
CASSYFNRGNNEQFF
TGTGCCAGCAGTTACTTCAACAGGGGGAACAATGAGCAGTTCTTC
>NA|TRBV7-6|NA|TRBJ2-3
CASSFKASGGAADTQYF
TGTGCCAGCAGCTTCAAGGCCTCCGGCGGGGCGGCAGATACGCAGTATTTT
>NA|TRBV5-8|NA|TRBJ1-1
CASSQYGGGNTEAFF
TGTGCCAGCAGCCAGTACGGGGGGGGAAACACTGAAGCTTTCTTT
>TRBD1|TRBV4-2|few|TRBJ2-7
CASSQEMRDRVGEQYF
TGTGCCAGCAGCCAAGAGATGCGAGACAGGGTAGGCGAGCAGTACTTC
>NA|TRBV7-2|NA|TRBJ2-7
CASSFSREAYEQYF
TGTGCCAGCAGCTTCAGCAGGGAGGCCTACGAGCAGTACTTC
>TRBD1|TRBV5-4|NA|TRBJ1-6
CASSHSTGKFNSPLHF
TGTGCCAGCAGCCATTCGACAGGGAAGTTTAATTCACCCCTCCACTTT
>TRBD1|TRBV5-1|once|TRBJ1-3
CASSLTGGAGNTIYF
TGCGCCAGCAGCCTTACAGGGGGCGCCGGAAACACCATATATTTT
>TRBD2|TRBV9|once|TRBJ2-1
CASSVGLAAYNEQFF
TGTGCCAGCAGCGTAGGGCTAGCGGCCTACAATGAGCAGTTCTTC
>NA|TRBV6-6|NA|TRBJ2-1
CASSYVGVLNEQFF
TGTGCCAGCAGCTACGTAGGGGTTCTCAATGAGCAGTTCTTC
>TRBD1|TRBV6-4|NA|TRBJ2-3
CASSDTRTGGDTQYF
TGTGCCAGCAGTGACACCCGAACAGGGGGCGACACGCAGTATTTT
>NA|TRBV7-3|NA|TRBJ1-2
CASSFFGGEGYTF
TGTGCCAGCAGCTTTTTTGGGGGGGAAGGCTACACCTTC
>TRBD1|TRBV11-2|NA|TRBJ1-1
CASSPRGTGSTEAFF
TGTGCCAGCAGCCCCCGCGGGACAGGGAGCACTGAAGCTTTCTTT
>NA|TRBV9|NA|TRBJ2-7
CASSPPAEREQYF
TGTGCCAGCAGCCCACCGGCCGAGCGTGAGCAGTACTTC
>NA|TRBV15|NA|TRBJ2-3
CATSRTGYTQYF
TGTGCCACCAGCAGGACAGGTTATACGCAGTATTTT
>TRBD1|TRBV11-3|NA|TRBJ1-2
CASSLGSRGTGYGYTF
TGTGCCAGCAGCTTAGGGAGTCGAGGGACAGGTTATGGCTACACCTTC
>NA|TRBV27|NA|TRBJ1-6
CASSFRATYNSPLHF
TGTGCCAGCAGTTTCAGGGCCACCTATAATTCACCCCTCCACTTT
>TRBD2|TRBV18|NA|TRBJ2-3
CASSPPLRTSDADTQYF
TGTGCCAGCTCACCACCCCTGAGGACTAGCGACGCAGATACGCAGTATTTT
>TRBD1|TRBV6-2/TRBV6-3|once|TRBJ1-1
CASSYRNRGMNTEAFF
TGTGCCAGCAGTTATAGGAACAGGGGGATGAACACTGAAGCTTTCTTT
>NA|TRBV5-1|once|TRBJ1-4
CASRRGEANEKLFF
TGCGCCAGCAGGCGGGGGGAGGCTAATGAAAAACTGTTTTTT
>TRBD1|TRBV25-1|NA|TRBJ1-6
CASSGSDRGLSPLHF
TGTGCCAGCAGCGGGTCGGACAGGGGGCTTTCACCCCTCCACTTT
>TRBD2|TRBV6-5|NA|TRBJ2-7
CASSYGGGEEQYF
TGTGCCAGCAGTTACGGCGGGGGGGAGGAGCAGTACTTC
>NA|TRBV27|once|TRBJ1-5
CASSFGGAGQPQHF
TGTGCCAGCAGTTTTGGGGGAGCGGGTCAGCCCCAGCATTTT
>TRBD1|TRBV28|few|TRBJ1-1
CASSLRDRGTEAFF
TGTGCCAGCAGTTTGAGGGACAGGGGCACTGAAGCTTTCTTT
>TRBD1|TRBV5-1|NA|TRBJ1-1
CASSSDRGNTEAFF
TGCGCCAGCAGCTCGGACAGGGGGAACACTGAAGCTTTCTTT
>TRBD1|TRBV6-5|NA|TRBJ1-4
CASSRTGVNEKLFF
TGTGCCAGCAGCCGTACAGGGGTTAATGAAAAACTGTTTTTT
>NA|TRBV19|NA|TRBJ1-2
CASTYDAGYGYTF
TGTGCCAGTACCTATGACGCGGGCTATGGCTACACCTTC
>NA|TRBV11-2|NA|TRBJ1-3
CASSLYGPGSSGNTIYF
TGTGCCAGCAGCTTATATGGGCCGGGAAGCTCTGGAAACACCATATATTTT
>TRBD1|TRBV5-1|NA|TRBJ1-1
CASTRWAGGNTEAFF
TGCGCCAGCACCCGTTGGGCAGGGGGGAACACTGAAGCTTTCTTT
>NA|TRBV6-1|once|TRBJ1-6
CASSDGGGRNSPLHF
TGTGCCAGCAGTGATGGGGGCGGGAGAAATTCACCCCTCCACTTT